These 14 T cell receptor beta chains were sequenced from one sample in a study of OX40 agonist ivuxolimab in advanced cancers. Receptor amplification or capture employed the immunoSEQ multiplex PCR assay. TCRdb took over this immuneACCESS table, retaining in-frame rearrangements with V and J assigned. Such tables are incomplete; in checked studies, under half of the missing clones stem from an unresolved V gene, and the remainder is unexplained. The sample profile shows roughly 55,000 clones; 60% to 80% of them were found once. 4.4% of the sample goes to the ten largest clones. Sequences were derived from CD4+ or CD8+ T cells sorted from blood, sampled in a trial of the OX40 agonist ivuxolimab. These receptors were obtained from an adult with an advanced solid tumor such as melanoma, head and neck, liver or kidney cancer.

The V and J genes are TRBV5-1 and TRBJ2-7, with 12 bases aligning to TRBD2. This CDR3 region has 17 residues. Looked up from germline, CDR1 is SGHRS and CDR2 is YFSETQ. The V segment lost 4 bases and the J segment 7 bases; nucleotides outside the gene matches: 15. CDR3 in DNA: TGCGCCAGCAGCAACACACTAGCGGGGGGACTACGTGGGGAGCAGTACTTC. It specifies CASSNTLAGGLRGEQYF.

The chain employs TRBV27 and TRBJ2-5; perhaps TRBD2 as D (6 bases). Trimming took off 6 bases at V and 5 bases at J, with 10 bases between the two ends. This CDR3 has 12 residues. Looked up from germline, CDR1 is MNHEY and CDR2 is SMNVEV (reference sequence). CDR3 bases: TGTGCCAGCAGCAAGGAGGGGGAGACCCAGTACTTC. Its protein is CASSKEGETQYF.

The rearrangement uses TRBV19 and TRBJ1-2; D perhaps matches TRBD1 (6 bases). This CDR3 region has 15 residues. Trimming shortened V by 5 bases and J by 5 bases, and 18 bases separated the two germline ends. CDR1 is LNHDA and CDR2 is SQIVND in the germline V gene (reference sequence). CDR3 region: CASSLYPGQPYGYTF. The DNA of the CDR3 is TGTGCCAGTAGTCTATACCCGGGACAACCTTATGGCTACACCTTC.

The CDR3 spells CASSPQTGGYDQPQHF. The CDR3 DNA reads as TGTGCCAGTAGTCCGCAAACCGGGGGGTATGATCAGCCCCAGCATTTT. The V call is TRBV19, the J call TRBJ1-5; tentatively, D is TRBD1 (5 bases). Germline CDR1 reads LNHDA; CDR2 reads SQIVND (reference sequence). V was cut by 5 bases and J by 5 bases, with 19 bases left in between. The CDR3 runs 16 residues.

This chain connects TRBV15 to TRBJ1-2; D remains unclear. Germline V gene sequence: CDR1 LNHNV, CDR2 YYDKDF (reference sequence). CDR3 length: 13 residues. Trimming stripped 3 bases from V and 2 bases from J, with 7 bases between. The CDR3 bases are TGTGCCACCAGCAGTCCGCAGAACTATGGCTACACCTTC. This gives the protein CATSSPQNYGYTF.

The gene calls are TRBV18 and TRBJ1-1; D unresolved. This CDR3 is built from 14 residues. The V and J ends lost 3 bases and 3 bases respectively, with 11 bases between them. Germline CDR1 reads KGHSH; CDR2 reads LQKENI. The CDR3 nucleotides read TGTGCCAGCTCACCGGTGGCCGCGGACACTGAAGCTTTCTTT. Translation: CASSPVAADTEAFF.

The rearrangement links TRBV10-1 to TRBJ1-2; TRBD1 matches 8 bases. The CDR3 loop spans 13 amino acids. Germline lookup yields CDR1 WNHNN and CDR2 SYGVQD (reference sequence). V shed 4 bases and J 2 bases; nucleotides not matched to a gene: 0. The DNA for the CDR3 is TGCGCCAGCAGTGGGACAGGGAACTATGGCTACACCTTC. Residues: CASSGTGNYGYTF.

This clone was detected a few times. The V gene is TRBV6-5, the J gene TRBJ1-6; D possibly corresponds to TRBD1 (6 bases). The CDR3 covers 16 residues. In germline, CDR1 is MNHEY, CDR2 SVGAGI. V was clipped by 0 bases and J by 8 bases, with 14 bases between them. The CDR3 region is CASSYSRGASDSPLHF. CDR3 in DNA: TGTGCCAGCAGTTACTCCAGGGGCGCCAGCGATTCACCCCTCCACTTT.

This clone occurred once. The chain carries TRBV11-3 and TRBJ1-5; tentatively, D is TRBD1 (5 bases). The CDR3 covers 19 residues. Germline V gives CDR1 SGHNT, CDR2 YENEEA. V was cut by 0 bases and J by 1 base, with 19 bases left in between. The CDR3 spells CASSLEPAAADSSNQPQHF. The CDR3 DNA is TGTGCCAGCAGCTTAGAGCCGGCAGCCGCCGACAGCAGCAATCAGCCCCAGCATTTT.

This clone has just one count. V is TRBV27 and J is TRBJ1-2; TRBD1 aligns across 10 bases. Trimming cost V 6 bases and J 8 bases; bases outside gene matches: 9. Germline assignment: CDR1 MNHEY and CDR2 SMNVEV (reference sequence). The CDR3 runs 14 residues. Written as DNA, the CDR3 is TGTGCCAGCAGCCCGACAGGGGGCTTTGGGGGCTACACCTTC. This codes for CASSPTGGFGGYTF.

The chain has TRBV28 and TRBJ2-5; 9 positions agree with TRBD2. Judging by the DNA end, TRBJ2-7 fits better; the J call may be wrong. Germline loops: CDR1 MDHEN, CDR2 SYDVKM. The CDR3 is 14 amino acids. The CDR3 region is CASRNSGSSYEQYF. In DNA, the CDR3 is TGTGCCAGCAGGAATAGCGGGAGCTCCTACGAGCAGTACTTC.

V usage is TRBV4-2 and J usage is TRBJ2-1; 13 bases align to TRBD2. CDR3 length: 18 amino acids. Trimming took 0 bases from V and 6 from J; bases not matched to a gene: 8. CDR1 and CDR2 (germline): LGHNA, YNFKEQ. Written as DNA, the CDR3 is TGTGCCAGCAGCCAAGATTACCCGGGACTAGCGGGAATCAATGAGCAGTTCTTC. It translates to CASSQDYPGLAGINEQFF.

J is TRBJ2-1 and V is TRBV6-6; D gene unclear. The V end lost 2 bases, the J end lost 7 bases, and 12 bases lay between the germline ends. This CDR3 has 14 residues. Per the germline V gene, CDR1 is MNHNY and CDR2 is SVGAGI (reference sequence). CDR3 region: CASSYLRMGNEQFF. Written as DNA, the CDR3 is TGTGCCAGCAGTTACCTCAGGATGGGAAATGAGCAGTTCTTC.

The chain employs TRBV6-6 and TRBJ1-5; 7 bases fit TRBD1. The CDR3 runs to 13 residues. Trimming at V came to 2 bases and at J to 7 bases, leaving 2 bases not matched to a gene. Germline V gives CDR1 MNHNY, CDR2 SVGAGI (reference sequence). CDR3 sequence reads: CASSYDRVQPQHF. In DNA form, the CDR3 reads TGTGCCAGCAGTTACGACAGGGTACAGCCCCAGCATTTT.